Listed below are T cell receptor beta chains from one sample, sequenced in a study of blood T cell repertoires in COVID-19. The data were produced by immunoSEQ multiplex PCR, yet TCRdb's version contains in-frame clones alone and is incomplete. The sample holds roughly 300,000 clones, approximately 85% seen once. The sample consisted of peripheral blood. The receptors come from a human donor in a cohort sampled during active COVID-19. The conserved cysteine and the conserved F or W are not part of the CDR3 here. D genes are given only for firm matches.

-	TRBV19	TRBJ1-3	ASSIAGANTIY
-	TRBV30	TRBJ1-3	AWSVPQGLFRFTIY
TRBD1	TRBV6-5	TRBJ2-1	ASSNDRGGEQF
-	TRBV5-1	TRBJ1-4	ASSLRISGVGEKLF
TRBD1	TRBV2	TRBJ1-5	ASSGGRRGHQPQH
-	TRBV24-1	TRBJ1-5	ATSEFSSRSGNQPQH
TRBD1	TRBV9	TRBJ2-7	ASSPGGQGVSYEQY
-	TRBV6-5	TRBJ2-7	ASSHPGGGSYEQY
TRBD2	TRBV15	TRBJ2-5	ATSRVSTSGGQRAQY
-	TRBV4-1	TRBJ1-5	ASSNGGSNQPQH
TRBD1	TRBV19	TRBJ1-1	ASSIGTGVYRNTEAF
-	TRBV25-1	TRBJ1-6	ASSEGKAYNSPLH
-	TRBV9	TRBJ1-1	ASSVDLHTEAF
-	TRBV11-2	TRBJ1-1	ASSLVTGVNTEAF
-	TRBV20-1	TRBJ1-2	SATGSRGYT
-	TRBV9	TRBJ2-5	ASSVEGAQETQY
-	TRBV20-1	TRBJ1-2	SARERNGYT
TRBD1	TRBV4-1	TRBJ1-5	ASSPKGSKTGGKDQPQH
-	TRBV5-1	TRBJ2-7	ASSGGVPGRDEQY
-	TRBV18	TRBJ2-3	ASSPQRSTDTQY
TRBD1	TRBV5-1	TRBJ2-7	ASSSGQGSGYEQY
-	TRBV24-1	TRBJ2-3	ATRRGDTQY
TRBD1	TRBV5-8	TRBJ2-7	ASSVSGTGARSYEQY
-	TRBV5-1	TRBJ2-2	ASSLDSSGELF
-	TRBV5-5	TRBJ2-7	ASRTKSGEQY
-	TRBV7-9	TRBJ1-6	ASSLTGKSPLH
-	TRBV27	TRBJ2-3	ASSLDGVGTDTQY
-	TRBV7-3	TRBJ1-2	ASSLRLVGYT
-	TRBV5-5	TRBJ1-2	ASSLAGVGNYGYT
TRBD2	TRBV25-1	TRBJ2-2	ASSGLAGNTGELF
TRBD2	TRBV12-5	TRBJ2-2	ASGPPGLYNTGELF
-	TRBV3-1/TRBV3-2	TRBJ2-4	ASSPRQDWSIQY
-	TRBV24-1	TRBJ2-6	ATSDFRAGANVLT
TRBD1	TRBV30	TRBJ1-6	AWSLRDRNNSPLH
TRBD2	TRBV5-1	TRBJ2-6	ASSPGTSGGSGANVLT
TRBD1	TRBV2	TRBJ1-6	ASIVTGGKYVSPLH
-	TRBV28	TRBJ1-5	ASSLRGYQPQH
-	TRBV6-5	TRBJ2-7	ASTNRPSEPYEQY
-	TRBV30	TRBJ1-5	AWSVQGEGQPQH
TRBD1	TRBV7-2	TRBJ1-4	ASSPRTGMNEKLF
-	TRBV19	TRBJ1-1	ASSILAEVNTEAF
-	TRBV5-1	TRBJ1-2	ASSLGSYDGYT
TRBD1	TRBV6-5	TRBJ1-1	ATGQRNTEAF
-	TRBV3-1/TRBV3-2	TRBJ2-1	ASSPGTHPSYNEQF
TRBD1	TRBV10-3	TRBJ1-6	AIRGQDNSPLH
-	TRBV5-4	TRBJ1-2	ASSGTPEGYYGYT
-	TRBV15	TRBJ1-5	ATSRDPGNQPQH
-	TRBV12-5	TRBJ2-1	ASGLGVTNEQF
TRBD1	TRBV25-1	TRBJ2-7	ASSDQHPGGPYEQY
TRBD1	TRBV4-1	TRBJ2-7	ASSQDLRQGDEQY
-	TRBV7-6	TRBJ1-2	ASSLTDRSNGYT